This T cell receptor beta chain was sequenced in a study of cytomegalovirus exposure and HLA in healthy donors. Study results and limitations: In most subjects, TCR beta sequences reportedly gave accurate predictions of HLA-A and HLA-B alleles. Productive status was seen about 90% or about 30% of the time for most TCR beta V segments in an earlier analysis. Sequencing depth across donors, presence/absence analyses assumed, was roughly uniform.

V lost 2 bases to trimming and J lost 7 bases; unmatched junction nucleotides: 7. The CDR3 contains 15 residues. Germline CDR1 reads SEHNR; CDR2 reads FQNEAQ (reference sequence). Notes on this clone: Antigen: not known.

It was with 60 Vbeta and 13 Jbeta primers that the PCR ran. Measured with immunoSEQ multiplex PCR; TCRdb has only the in-frame clones, and not every one. The sample table sets out 200,000 to 250,000 clones. The chain is built from TRBV7-9 and TRBJ2-1, with 8 bases lining up with TRBD2. The receptor comes from a girl between 2 and 10 years old in good health and CMV-seropositive. The sequencing input was PBMCs. This CDR3 is CASSLSGTSRNEQFF. CDR3 sequence (DNA): TGTGCCAGCAGCTTATCCGGGACTAGTCGTAATGAGCAGTTCTTC.